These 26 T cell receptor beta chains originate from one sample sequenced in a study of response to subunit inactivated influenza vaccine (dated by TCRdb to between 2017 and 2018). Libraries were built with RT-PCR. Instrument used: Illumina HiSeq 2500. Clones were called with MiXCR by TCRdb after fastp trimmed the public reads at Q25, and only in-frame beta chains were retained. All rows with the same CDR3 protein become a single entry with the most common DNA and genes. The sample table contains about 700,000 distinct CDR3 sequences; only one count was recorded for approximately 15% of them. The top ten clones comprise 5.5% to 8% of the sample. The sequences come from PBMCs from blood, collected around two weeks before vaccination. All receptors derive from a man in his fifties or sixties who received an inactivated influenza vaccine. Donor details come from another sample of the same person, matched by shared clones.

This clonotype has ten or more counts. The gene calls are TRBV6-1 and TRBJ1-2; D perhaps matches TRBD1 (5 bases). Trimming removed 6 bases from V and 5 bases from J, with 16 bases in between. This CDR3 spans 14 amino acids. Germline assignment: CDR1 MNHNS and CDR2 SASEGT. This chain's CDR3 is CASSPPGLWYGYTF. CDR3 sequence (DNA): TGTGCCAGCAGCCCACCGGGACTGTGGTATGGCTACACCTTC.

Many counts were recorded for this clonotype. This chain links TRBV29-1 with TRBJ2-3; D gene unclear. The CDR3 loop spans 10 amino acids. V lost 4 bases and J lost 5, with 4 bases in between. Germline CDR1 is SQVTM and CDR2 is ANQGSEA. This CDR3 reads CSVGVDTQYF. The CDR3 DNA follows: TGCAGCGTTGGAGTAGATACGCAGTATTTT.

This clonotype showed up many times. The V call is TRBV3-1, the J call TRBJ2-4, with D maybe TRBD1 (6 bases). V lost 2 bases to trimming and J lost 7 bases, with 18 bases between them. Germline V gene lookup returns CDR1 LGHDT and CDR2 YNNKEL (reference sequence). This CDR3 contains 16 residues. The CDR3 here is CASSQSPAPGVNIQYF. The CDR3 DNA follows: TGTGCCAGCAGCCAATCCCCGGCCCCAGGGGTGAACATTCAGTACTTC.

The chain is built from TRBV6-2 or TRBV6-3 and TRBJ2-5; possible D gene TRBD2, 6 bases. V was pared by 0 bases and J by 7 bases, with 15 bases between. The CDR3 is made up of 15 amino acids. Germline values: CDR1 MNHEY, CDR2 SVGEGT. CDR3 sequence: CASSYSKSGAGTQYF. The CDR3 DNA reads TGTGCCAGCAGTTACTCGAAATCCGGAGCGGGGACCCAGTACTTC.

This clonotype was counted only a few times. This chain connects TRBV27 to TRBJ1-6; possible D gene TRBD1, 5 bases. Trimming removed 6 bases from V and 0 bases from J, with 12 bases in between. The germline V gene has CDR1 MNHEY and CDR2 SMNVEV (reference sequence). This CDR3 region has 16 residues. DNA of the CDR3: TGTGCCAGCAGGGGACTTTTGAGCTCCTATAATTCACCCCTCCACTTT. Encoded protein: CASRGLLSSYNSPLHF.

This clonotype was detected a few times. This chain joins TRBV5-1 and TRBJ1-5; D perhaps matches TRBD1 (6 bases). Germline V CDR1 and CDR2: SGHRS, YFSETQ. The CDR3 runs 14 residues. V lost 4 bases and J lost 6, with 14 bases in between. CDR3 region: CASSMDSEGQPQHF. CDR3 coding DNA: TGCGCCAGCAGCATGGACAGCGAGGGTCAGCCCCAGCATTTT.

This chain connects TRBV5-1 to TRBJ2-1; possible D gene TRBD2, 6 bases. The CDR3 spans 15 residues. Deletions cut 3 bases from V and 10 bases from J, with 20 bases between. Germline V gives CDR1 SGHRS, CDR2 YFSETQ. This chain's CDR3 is CASSYGVLSGREQFF. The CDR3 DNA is TGCGCCAGCAGCTACGGCGTTCTTAGCGGTCGAGAGCAGTTCTTC.

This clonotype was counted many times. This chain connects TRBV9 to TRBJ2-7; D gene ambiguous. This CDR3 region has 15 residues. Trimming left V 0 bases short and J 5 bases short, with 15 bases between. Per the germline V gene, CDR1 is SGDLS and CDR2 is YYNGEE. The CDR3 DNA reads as TGTGCCAGCAGCGTAGACGTCAGCCCGGTCAACGAGCAGTACTTC. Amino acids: CASSVDVSPVNEQYF.

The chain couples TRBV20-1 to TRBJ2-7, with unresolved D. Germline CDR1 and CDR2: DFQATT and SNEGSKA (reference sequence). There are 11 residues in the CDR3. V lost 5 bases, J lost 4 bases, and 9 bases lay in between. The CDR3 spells CSAEVAYEQYF. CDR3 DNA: TGCAGTGCTGAGGTCGCTTACGAGCAGTACTTC.

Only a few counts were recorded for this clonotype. The CDR3 is CASSNGQGKETQYF. CDR3 in DNA: TGCGCCAGCAGTAACGGACAGGGTAAAGAGACCCAGTACTTC. The genes are TRBV5-1 and TRBJ2-5, with 8 bases identical to TRBD1. Germline V gene sequence: CDR1 SGHRS, CDR2 YFSETQ. The CDR3 contains 14 residues. V was pared by 5 bases and J by 3 bases, with 6 bases of the junction left unmatched.

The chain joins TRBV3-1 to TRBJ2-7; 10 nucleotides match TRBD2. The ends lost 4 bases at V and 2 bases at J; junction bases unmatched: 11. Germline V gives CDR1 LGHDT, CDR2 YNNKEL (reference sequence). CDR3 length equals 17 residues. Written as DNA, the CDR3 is TGTGCCAGCAGCCTAACCTGGGAAGCGGGGGGGACCTACGAGCAGTACTTC. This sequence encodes CASSLTWEAGGTYEQYF.

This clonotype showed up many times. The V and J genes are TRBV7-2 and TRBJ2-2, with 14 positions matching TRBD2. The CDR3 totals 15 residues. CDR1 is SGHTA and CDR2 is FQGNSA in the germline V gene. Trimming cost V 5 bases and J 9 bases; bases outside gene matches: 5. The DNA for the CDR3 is TGTGCCAGCAGCAGGACTAGCGGGAGGAATTGGGAGCTGTTTTTT. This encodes CASSRTSGRNWELFF.

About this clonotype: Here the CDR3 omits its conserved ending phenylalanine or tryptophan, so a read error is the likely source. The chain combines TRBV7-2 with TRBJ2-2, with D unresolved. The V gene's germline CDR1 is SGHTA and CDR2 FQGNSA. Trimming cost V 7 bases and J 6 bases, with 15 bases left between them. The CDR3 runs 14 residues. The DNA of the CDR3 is TGTGCCAGCACCCTCCAGAAGTGGGCCGGGGAGCTGTTTTTA. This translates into CASTLQKWAGELFL.

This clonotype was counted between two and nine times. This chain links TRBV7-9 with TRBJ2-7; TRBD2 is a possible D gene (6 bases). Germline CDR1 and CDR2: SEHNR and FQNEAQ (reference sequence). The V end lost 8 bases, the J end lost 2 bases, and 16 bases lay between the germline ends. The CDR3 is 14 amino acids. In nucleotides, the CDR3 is TGTGCCAGCCACGAGGAGGGTAACCCCTACGAGCAGTACTTC. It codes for CASHEEGNPYEQYF. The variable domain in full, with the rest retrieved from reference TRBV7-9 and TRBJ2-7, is DTGVSQNPRHKITKRGQNVTFRCDPISEHNRLYWYRQTLGQGPEFLTYFQNEAQLEKSRLLSDRFSAERPKGSFSTLEIQRTEQGDSAMYLCASHEEGNPYEQYFGPGTRLTVT.

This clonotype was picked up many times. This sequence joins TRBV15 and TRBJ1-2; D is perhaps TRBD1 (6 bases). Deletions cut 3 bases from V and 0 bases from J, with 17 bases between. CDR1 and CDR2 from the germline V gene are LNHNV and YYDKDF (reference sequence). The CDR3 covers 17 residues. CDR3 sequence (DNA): TGTGCCACCAGCAGCCGGGGACAAGGTCAGGCTAACTATGGCTACACCTTC. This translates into CATSSRGQGQANYGYTF.

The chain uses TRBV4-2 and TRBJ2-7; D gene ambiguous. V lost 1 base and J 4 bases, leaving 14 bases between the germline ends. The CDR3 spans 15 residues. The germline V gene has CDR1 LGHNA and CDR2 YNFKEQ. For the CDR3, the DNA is TGTGCCAGCAGCCAAGTGTACCCCGAGGCGTACGAGCAGTACTTC. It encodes CASSQVYPEAYEQYF.

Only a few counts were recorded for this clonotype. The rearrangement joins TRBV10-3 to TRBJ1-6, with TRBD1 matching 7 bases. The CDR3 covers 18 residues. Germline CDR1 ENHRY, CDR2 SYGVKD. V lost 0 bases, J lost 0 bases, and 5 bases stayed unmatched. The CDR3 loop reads CAISESTRDSSYNSPLHF. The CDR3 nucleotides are TGTGCCATCAGTGAGTCGACTCGGGACAGCTCCTATAATTCACCCCTCCACTTT.

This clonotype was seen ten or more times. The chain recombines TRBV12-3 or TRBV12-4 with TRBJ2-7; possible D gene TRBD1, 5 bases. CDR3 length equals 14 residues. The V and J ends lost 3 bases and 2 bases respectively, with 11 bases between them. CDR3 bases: TGTGCCAGCAGTTTTCGGCAGACAGCCTACGAGCAGTACTTC. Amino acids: CASSFRQTAYEQYF.

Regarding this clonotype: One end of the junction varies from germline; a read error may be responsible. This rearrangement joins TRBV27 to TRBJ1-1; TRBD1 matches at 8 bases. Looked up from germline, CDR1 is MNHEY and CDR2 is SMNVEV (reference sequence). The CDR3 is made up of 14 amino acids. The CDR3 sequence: CTSSPGQGNTEAFF. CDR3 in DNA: TGTACCAGCAGCCCCGGACAGGGAAACACTGAAGCTTTCTTT.

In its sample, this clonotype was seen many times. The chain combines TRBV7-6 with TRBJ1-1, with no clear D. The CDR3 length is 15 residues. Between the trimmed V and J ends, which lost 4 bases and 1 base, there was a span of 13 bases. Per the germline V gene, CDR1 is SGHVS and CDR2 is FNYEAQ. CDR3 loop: CASSSEPGENTEAFF. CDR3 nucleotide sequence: TGTGCCAGCAGCTCAGAACCGGGAGAGAACACTGAAGCTTTCTTT.

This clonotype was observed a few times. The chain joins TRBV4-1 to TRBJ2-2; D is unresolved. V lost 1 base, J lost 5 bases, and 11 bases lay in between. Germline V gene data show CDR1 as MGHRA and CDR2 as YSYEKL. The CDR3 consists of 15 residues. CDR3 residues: CASSQGLGWTGELFF. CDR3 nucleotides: TGCGCCAGCAGCCAAGGGTTGGGTTGGACCGGGGAGCTGTTTTTT.

The CDR3 DNA sequence: TGCGCCAGCCAATTTTTTCCGGGATCGCCTGAAAAACTGTTTTTT. Residues: CASQFFPGSPEKLFF. This chain joins TRBV5-1 and TRBJ1-4; no clear D gene. This CDR3 is 15 amino acids long. The V end was cut by 7 bases, the J end by 7 bases, with 20 bases between. CDR1 is SGHRS, CDR2 YFSETQ, per germline.

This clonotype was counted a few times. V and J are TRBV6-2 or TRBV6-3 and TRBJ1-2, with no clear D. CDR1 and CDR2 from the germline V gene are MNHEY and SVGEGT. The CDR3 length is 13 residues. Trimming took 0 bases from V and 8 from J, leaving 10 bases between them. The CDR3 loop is CASSYSASPGYTF. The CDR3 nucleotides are TGTGCCAGCAGTTACTCCGCCAGTCCCGGCTACACCTTC.

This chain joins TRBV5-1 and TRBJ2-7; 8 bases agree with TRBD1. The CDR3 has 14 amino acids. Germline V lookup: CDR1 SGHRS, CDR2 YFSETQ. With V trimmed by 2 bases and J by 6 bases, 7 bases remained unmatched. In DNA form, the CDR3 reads TGCGCCAGCAGCTTTGACGGACAGGGCGGCGAGCAGTACTTC. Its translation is CASSFDGQGGEQYF. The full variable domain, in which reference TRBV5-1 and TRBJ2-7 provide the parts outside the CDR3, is KAGVTQTPRYLIKTRGQQVTLSCSPISGHRSVSWYQQTPGQGLQFLFEYFSETQRNKGNFPGRFSGRQFSNSRSEMNVSTLELGDSALYLCASSFDGQGGEQYFGPGTRLTVT.

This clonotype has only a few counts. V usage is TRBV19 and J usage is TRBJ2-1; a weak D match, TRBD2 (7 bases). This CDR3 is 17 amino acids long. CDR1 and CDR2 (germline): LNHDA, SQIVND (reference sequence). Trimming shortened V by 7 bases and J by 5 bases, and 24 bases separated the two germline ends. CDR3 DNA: TGTGCCAGTATAGGGGGGGGGTTCCCCCCTGGTAACAATGAGCAGTTCTTC. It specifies CASIGGGFPPGNNEQFF. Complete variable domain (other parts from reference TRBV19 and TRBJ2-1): DGGITQSPKYLFRKEGQNVTLSCEQNLNHDAMYWYRQDPGQGLRLIYYSQIVNDFQKGDIAEGYSVSREKKESFPLTVTSAQKNPTAFYLCASIGGGFPPGNNEQFFGPGTRLTVL.

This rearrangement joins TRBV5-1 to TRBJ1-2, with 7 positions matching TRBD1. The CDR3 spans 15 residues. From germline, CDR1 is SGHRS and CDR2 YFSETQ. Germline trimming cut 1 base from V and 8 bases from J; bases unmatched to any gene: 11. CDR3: CASSLIGGPGEGYTF. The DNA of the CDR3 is TGCGCCAGCAGCTTGATAGGGGGCCCCGGGGAAGGCTACACCTTC.